This T cell receptor beta chain was found in a study of T cell responses to AZD1222 COVID-19 vaccine. The data were produced by immunoSEQ multiplex PCR, yet TCRdb's version contains in-frame clones alone and is incomplete. The top ten hold 1.5% to 2% of the sample, which has over 100,000 clones, more than 85% seen once. The germline V gene has CDR1 LNHDA and CDR2 SQIVND (reference sequence). This CDR3 has 16 amino acids. The V end was cut by 1 base, the J end by 6 bases, with 18 bases between. Sequences were derived from peripheral blood, sampled on day 0 of AZD1222 vaccination. This chain uses TRBV19 with TRBJ1-2; possibly TRBD1 for D (5 bases). The sequence was collected from an adult in good health. In nucleotides, the CDR3 is TGTGCCAGTAGTATAGGGTTTAGGACATATAGTGATGGCTACACCTTC. Protein: CASSIGFRTYSDGYTF.